These 5 T cell receptor beta chains share one sample of origin, sequenced in a study of regulatory T cells in long-lasting Graves disease. Arm-PCR of CDR3 regions with iRepertoire HTBI primers generated TCR beta libraries. TCRdb re-called the multiplex PCR reads with MiXCR, one entry per CDR3 protein. The table records 510,000 or so distinct CDR3 sequences, about 11% of them present only once. Time point given: newly diagnosed GD, antithyroid drugs for less than 3 months. From PBMCs, RNA was extracted and then used to make the TCR library. This sample was shared with a second study, whose subject was T cells in Graves' hyperthyroidism and ophthalmopathy.

The source material was peripheral blood mononuclear cells (PBMCs), sampled at new diagnosis, from a patient treated with antithyroid drugs. The receptors come from a woman in her 30s with Graves disease.

The J gene is TRBJ2-1, the V gene TRBV10-3; D gene uncertain. This CDR3 has 14 residues. Germline lookup yields CDR1 ENHRY and CDR2 SYGVKD. Trimming stripped 0 bases from V and 4 bases from J, with 7 bases between. Here the CDR3 reads CAISESKEYNEQFF. CDR3 nucleotides: TGTGCCATCAGTGAGTCGAAGGAGTACAATGAGCAGTTCTTC.

The chain combines TRBV18 with TRBJ2-2; D gene ambiguous. This CDR3 comprises 13 residues. V shed 1 base and J shed 7 bases, with 7 bases lying between them. The germline CDR1 and CDR2 sequences are KGHSH and LQKENI. Here the CDR3 DNA reads TGTGCCAGCTCACCACGAATGGACGGGGAGCTGTTTTTT. Its translation: CASSPRMDGELFF.

This clonotype was detected only a few times. The CDR3 region has the DNA TGTGCCAGCAGTTACAAGAGGGGGAACACTGAAGCTTTCTTT. Amino acids: CASSYKRGNTEAFF. The V and J genes are TRBV6-5 and TRBJ1-1; the D gene is possibly TRBD1 (5 bases). Germline V gene lookup returns CDR1 MNHEY and CDR2 SVGAGI. V dropped 2 bases and J dropped 1 base, with 8 bases sitting between them. This CDR3 is built from 14 residues.

This clonotype was observed many times. The genes are TRBV7-2 and TRBJ2-5; D unresolved. The CDR3 totals 13 residues. V gave up 5 bases and J gave up 0 bases, with 7 bases separating them. Germline V lookup: CDR1 SGHTA, CDR2 FQGNSA. CDR3 sequence reads: CASSPENQETQYF. The CDR3 DNA reads TGTGCCAGCAGCCCGGAGAACCAAGAGACCCAGTACTTC.

This clonotype occurred a few times. This chain uses TRBV19 with TRBJ2-5, with TRBD2 matching 8 bases. Trimming cost V 6 bases and J 5 bases; bases outside gene matches: 11. CDR1 and CDR2 (germline): LNHDA, SQIVND (reference sequence). The CDR3 runs to 15 residues. The DNA for the CDR3 is TGTGCCAGTAGGAGCGGGAGATTCCGCCTGGAGACCCAGTACTTC. It specifies CASRSGRFRLETQYF.